This passage covers 26 T cell receptor beta chains from one sample sequenced in a study of T cells in Graves' hyperthyroidism and ophthalmopathy. Amplification targeted TCR beta CDR3 regions from RNA transcripts. The HTBI primer set drove a first-round RT-PCR of the TCR CDR3. MiXCR was run by TCRdb on the multiplex PCR reads, yielding one entry per CDR3 protein. The data contain over 400,000 distinct CDR3 sequences, about 15% of them singletons. The source material was blood. These receptors came from a man between 18 and 29 years old with Graves' ophthalmopathy.

This clonotype has only a few counts. It may be a read error: a sequence one base away is much more abundant. This rearrangement joins TRBV12-3 or TRBV12-4 to TRBJ2-2; tentative D call: TRBD2 (5 bases). This CDR3 has 14 residues. The CDR3 region is CASSLGQNTGEPFF. In nucleotides, the CDR3 is TGTGCCAGCAGTTTAGGGCAGAACACCGGGGAGCCGTTTTTT.

The table lists this clonotype with a few counts. The rearrangement joins TRBV7-9 to TRBJ2-5; D could derive from TRBD1 or TRBD2 (5 bases each). With 7 bases removed from V and 5 bases from J, the gap between germline ends came to 20 bases. Germline loops: CDR1 SEHNR, CDR2 FQNEAQ (reference sequence). The CDR3 contains 15 residues. In DNA form, the CDR3 reads TGTGCCAGCACCCGTGGTCGCAGGGACCGGGAGACCCAGTACTTC. This codes for CASTRGRRDRETQYF.

This clonotype appeared a single time. This clone may be a read error of a much larger clone one base away. The J gene is TRBJ2-7, the V gene TRBV10-3; 8 positions match TRBD2. The J call may be mistaken, given a closer DNA end match to TRBJ2-1. Germline values: CDR1 ENHRY, CDR2 SYGVKD. The CDR3 consists of 14 residues. CDR3 sequence: CAISGRGGTYEQFF. The CDR3 nucleotides are TGTGCCATCAGTGGACGGGGGGGAACCTACGAGCAGTTCTTC.

This clonotype has a count of ten or more. Its ends do not fully match the called genes, so a read error is possible. The CDR3 coding sequence is TGTGCCAGCAGCTTGGCAGGGGGTAACTACAATGAGCAGTTCTTC. As protein: CASSLAGGNYNEQFF. The chain recombines TRBV5-1 with TRBJ2-1, with 7 bases identical to TRBD1. There are 15 residues in the CDR3. Germline V gene data show CDR1 as SGHRS and CDR2 as YFSETQ.

The chain combines TRBV30 with TRBJ2-4; TRBD2 is a possible D gene (7 bases). V was clipped by 5 bases and J by 3 bases, with 20 bases between them. The CDR3 length is 16 residues. CDR1 is GTSNPN, CDR2 SVGIG, per germline (reference sequence). The CDR3 protein is CAWDDGGGRVKNIQYF. The CDR3 DNA follows: TGTGCCTGGGACGATGGCGGGGGCCGGGTCAAAAACATTCAGTACTTC. The variable domain in full, completed from reference TRBV30 and TRBJ2-4, reads SQTIHQWPATLVQPVGSPLSLECTVEGTSNPNLYWYRQAAGRGLQLLFYSVGIGQISSEVPQNLSASRPQDRQFILSSKKLLLSDSGFYLCAWDDGGGRVKNIQYFGAGTRLSVL.

This clonotype was counted many times. The chain couples TRBV3-1 to TRBJ2-7, with 10 bases aligning to TRBD2. Germline CDR1 reads LGHDT; CDR2 reads YNNKEL (reference sequence). The V and J ends lost 5 bases and 6 bases, in that order; junction bases with no gene match: 7. The CDR3 extends over 14 amino acids. The chain's CDR3 is CASSFASGSLEQYF. In nucleotides, the CDR3 is TGTGCCAGCAGCTTCGCTAGCGGGAGTCTCGAGCAGTACTTC.

For this clonotype: One junction end does not reproduce the germline sequence, and a read error may be involved. The V call is TRBV11-2, the J call TRBJ2-7; 8 nucleotides match TRBD1. The CDR3 has 14 amino acids. Germline lookup yields CDR1 SGHAT and CDR2 FQNNGV. The CDR3 here is CASSTRSGGYERYF. The CDR3, as DNA: TGTGCTAGCAGCACGAGATCAGGGGGCTACGAGCGGTACTTC. Full variable domain (rest looked up from reference TRBV11-2 and TRBJ2-7): EAGVAQSPRYKIIEKRQSVAFWCNPISGHATLYWYQQILGQGPKLLIQFQNNGVVDDSQLPKDRFSAERLKGVDSTLKIQPAKLEDSAVYLCASSTRSGGYERYFGPGTRLTVT.

This clonotype was picked up a small number of times. The chain is built from TRBV7-6 and TRBJ1-1; possibly TRBD1 for D (6 bases). Trimming took off 5 bases at V and 0 bases at J, with 16 bases between the two ends. CDR1 is SGHVS, CDR2 FNYEAQ, per germline. There are 16 residues in the CDR3. The DNA for the CDR3 is TGTGCCAGCAGCCGAGTTTCGGACAGACTGAACACTGAAGCTTTCTTT. Amino acids: CASSRVSDRLNTEAFF.

This clonotype has a count of ten or more. This chain connects TRBV27 to TRBJ2-7, with D possibly being TRBD1 (6 bases). The CDR3 contains 15 residues. Deletions cut 4 bases from V and 2 bases from J, with 15 bases between. Germline V gene sequence: CDR1 MNHEY, CDR2 SMNVEV (reference sequence). CDR3 sequence reads: CASSYRDRSAYEQYF. The CDR3 DNA reads TGTGCCAGCAGTTACCGCGACAGGTCGGCCTACGAGCAGTACTTC.

This clonotype was picked up a small number of times. The chain combines TRBV3-1 with TRBJ1-4; 8 positions agree with TRBD1. The V segment lost 4 bases and the J segment 1 base; nucleotides outside the gene matches: 8. The germline gives CDR1 LGHDT, CDR2 YNNKEL (reference sequence). The CDR3 runs 17 residues. The CDR3 spells CASSPGTGGGTNEKLFF. CDR3 bases: TGTGCCAGCAGCCCAGGGACAGGTGGGGGAACTAATGAAAAACTGTTTTTT.

This clonotype was observed at least ten times. This rearrangement joins TRBV5-1 to TRBJ2-3, with TRBD1 matching 7 bases. Unmatched junction bases numbered 17, after V lost 4 bases and J lost 6 bases. Germline V gives CDR1 SGHRS, CDR2 YFSETQ. The CDR3 has 17 residues. The DNA of the CDR3 is TGCGCCAGCAGCATATTTCCGACAGGGAAGACGACCGATACGCAGTATTTT. It encodes CASSIFPTGKTTDTQYF. Full variable domain (missing parts from reference TRBV5-1 and TRBJ2-3): KAGVTQTPRYLIKTRGQQVTLSCSPISGHRSVSWYQQTPGQGLQFLFEYFSETQRNKGNFPGRFSGRQFSNSRSEMNVSTLELGDSALYLCASSIFPTGKTTDTQYFGPGTRLTVL.

In this sample, this clonotype turned up many times. V is TRBV20-1 and J is TRBJ2-5; tentatively, D is TRBD1 (5 bases). This CDR3 is built from 14 residues. The V gene's germline CDR1 is DFQATT and CDR2 SNEGSKA (reference sequence). V dropped 0 bases and J dropped 4 bases, with 12 bases sitting between them. The CDR3 sequence is CSARDLQVRETQYF. The DNA for the CDR3 is TGCAGTGCTAGAGATCTACAGGTCAGAGAGACCCAGTACTTC.

A remark on this clonotype: The junction departs from germline at one end; a sequencing error may be responsible. The chain combines TRBV4-1 with TRBJ1-1; no clear D. CDR3 length: 14 amino acids. Per germline, CDR1 MGHRA and CDR2 YSYEKL. The CDR3 DNA reads as TGCGCCAGCAGCCAAGTCGCGGAGAACACTGAAGCTCTCTTT. This codes for CASSQVAENTEALF.

In the case of this clonotype: A clone one base away is much larger, so this may be a read error. The CDR3 sequence: CASSPRSTFEQYF. CDR3 DNA: TGTGCCAGCTCACCACGGAGTACCTTCGAGCAGTACTTC. The V gene is TRBV18, the J gene TRBJ2-7; D call uncertain. V was shortened by 1 base and J by 6 bases, with 10 bases between the two germline ends. Germline CDR1 is KGHSH and CDR2 is LQKENI. The CDR3 has 13 residues.

The rearrangement joins TRBV3-1 to TRBJ2-2; no firm D call. The V and J ends lost 1 base and 5 bases respectively, with 14 bases between them. The CDR3 extends over 16 amino acids. In germline, CDR1 is LGHDT, CDR2 YNNKEL (reference sequence). CDR3 bases: TGTGCCAGCAGCCAAGCCCCGGGTCCCGGAACCGGGGAGCTGTTTTTT. The encoded protein is CASSQAPGPGTGELFF.

In DNA, the CDR3 is TGTGCCAGCAGCTCCACTAGCGGGGGATCCTACAATGAGCAGTTCTTC. Translation gives CASSSTSGGSYNEQFF. The V gene is TRBV7-9, the J gene TRBJ2-1; 11 positions match TRBD2. From germline, CDR1 is SEHNR and CDR2 FQNEAQ (reference sequence). CDR3 size: 16 residues. J gave up 1 base and V 4 bases, and 3 bases lay outside the gene matches.

The table lists this clonotype with many counts. The CDR3 sequence: CASSPQGRETQYF. DNA of the CDR3: TGTGCCAGCAGTCCTCAGGGTAGGGAGACCCAGTACTTC. The V gene is TRBV28, the J gene TRBJ2-5; D possibly corresponds to TRBD1 (5 bases). This CDR3 comprises 13 residues. CDR1 is MDHEN and CDR2 is SYDVKM in the germline V gene. V was shortened by 5 bases and J by 5 bases, with 12 bases between the two germline ends.

Many counts were recorded for this clonotype. The CDR3 is CASSFGGVGEQFF. The CDR3 DNA follows: TGTGCCAGCAGCTTTGGGGGAGTGGGTGAGCAGTTCTTC. The V gene is TRBV5-6, the J gene TRBJ2-1; the D gene could be TRBD1 or TRBD2 (5 bases each). Germline values: CDR1 SGHDT, CDR2 YYEEEE. The V gene lost 2 bases and the J gene lost 9 bases, with 12 bases spanning the gap. CDR3 length: 13 residues.

This clonotype was recorded many times. This chain joins TRBV3-1 and TRBJ2-3; D unclear. The ends were cut back, 1 base at V and 7 bases at J, with 6 bases in the middle. The germline V gene encodes CDR1 LGHDT and CDR2 YNNKEL (reference sequence). The CDR3 loop spans 12 amino acids. This chain's CDR3 is CASSQVSYTQYF. In DNA, the CDR3 is TGTGCCAGCAGCCAAGTGAGTTATACGCAGTATTTT.

This clonotype was counted a few times. The chain joins TRBV5-4 to TRBJ2-7; 7 positions agree with TRBD2. V dropped 4 bases and J dropped 2; count of bases not matched to a gene: 6. This CDR3 comprises 14 residues. Per germline, CDR1 SGHNT and CDR2 YYREEE (reference sequence). The CDR3 is CASSPGTKAYEQYF. For the CDR3, the DNA is TGTGCCAGCAGCCCTGGGACTAAAGCCTACGAGCAGTACTTC.

At least ten counts were recorded for this clonotype. The chain links TRBV7-8 to TRBJ2-7, with D unresolved. CDR1 and CDR2 (germline): SGHVS, FQNEAQ. The CDR3 is 13 amino acids. V was cut by 2 bases and J by 3 bases, with 8 bases left in between. The CDR3, as DNA: TGTGCCAGCAGCTTAAACGGATTCTACGAGCAGTACTTC. Translation: CASSLNGFYEQYF.

This clonotype was seen only a few times. The chain joins TRBV9 to TRBJ2-1; a possible D gene is TRBD2 (5 bases). The CDR3 is 15 amino acids. From germline, CDR1 is SGDLS and CDR2 YYNGEE. The V end was cut by 0 bases, the J end by 7 bases, with 14 bases between. The CDR3 loop reads CASSVEVSGGNEQFF. CDR3 coding DNA: TGTGCCAGCAGCGTAGAAGTCAGCGGCGGGAATGAGCAGTTCTTC.

This clonotype was seen a handful of times. This chain connects TRBV7-2 to TRBJ1-2; the D gene is possibly TRBD1 (5 bases). Trimming removed 1 base at V and 6 bases at J, with 18 bases between. The CDR3 contains 16 residues. Germline V gene lookup returns CDR1 SGHTA and CDR2 FQGNSA. CDR3 amino acids: CASSLDFWGSLDGYTF. CDR3 DNA sequence: TGTGCCAGCAGCTTAGATTTTTGGGGGAGCCTCGATGGCTACACCTTC.

This clonotype was seen ten or more times. The genes are TRBV20-1 and TRBJ2-3; 10 bases align to TRBD1. CDR3 length: 14 residues. Germline V CDR1 and CDR2: DFQATT, SNEGSKA (reference sequence). V dropped 4 bases and J dropped 4; count of bases not matched to a gene: 5. The CDR3 coding sequence is TGCAGTGCTAAGACAGGGGGCTGGGCAGATACGCAGTATTTT. Translating it yields CSAKTGGWADTQYF.

The chain uses TRBV9 and TRBJ2-5; D perhaps matches TRBD2 (5 bases). The CDR3 has 19 residues. Germline loops: CDR1 SGDLS, CDR2 YYNGEE. Trimming stripped 3 bases from V and 0 bases from J, with 24 bases between. CDR3 in amino acids: CASSARSAGTGKYQETQYF. Written as DNA, the CDR3 is TGTGCCAGCAGCGCTCGCAGCGCAGGTACCGGGAAGTACCAAGAGACCCAGTACTTC.

This clonotype was recorded many times. The chain joins TRBV20-1 to TRBJ2-7; D gene unclear. In germline, CDR1 is DFQATT, CDR2 SNEGSKA (reference sequence). CDR3 size: 11 residues. The V end was cut by 5 bases, the J end by 1 base, with 6 bases between. The chain's CDR3 is CSAQWSYEQYF. CDR3 bases: TGCAGTGCTCAATGGTCCTACGAGCAGTACTTC.